These T cell receptor beta chains were read from a single sample in a study of T-cell memory formation after mild COVID-19. TCRdb called the 5' RACE reads again in MiXCR, with one record for every CDR3 protein. This table holds some 450,000 distinct CDR3 sequences, roughly 18% found once. Sequences were obtained from PBMCs or a T cell subset sorted from them (not recorded which). Every receptor here comes from a young man who had mild COVID-19 (a few samples of this study predate the infection). Cell type and time point are not known. The CDR3 runs from the conserved cysteine through the conserved F or W. The D gene is left open where the match is weak. Clone sizes are given selectively: once, few, many, or a class where the clone is expanded.

length: 13; D: .; V: TRBV6-6; J: TRBJ2-5; size: few; CDR3: CASSWEVEETQYF; DNA: TGTGCCAGCAGTTGGGAGGTGGAAGAGACCCAGTACTTC
length: 13; D: TRBD1; V: TRBV20-1; J: TRBJ1-1; size: .; CDR3: CSVRGTGDTEAFF; DNA: TGCAGTGTCAGAGGGACAGGGGACACTGAAGCTTTCTTT
length: 14; D: .; V: TRBV6-5; J: TRBJ1-4; size: .; CDR3: CASSYGQGDEKLFF; DNA: TGTGCCAGCAGTTACGGGCAGGGTGATGAAAAACTGTTTTTT
length: 13; D: .; V: TRBV12-3/TRBV12-4; J: TRBJ1-1; size: many; CDR3: CASSFTGGAGAFF; DNA: TGTGCCAGCAGTTTCACGGGGGGCGCCGGGGCTTTCTTT
length: 17; D: .; V: TRBV14; J: TRBJ2-2; size: few; CDR3: CASSQGTDSLNTGELFF; DNA: TGTGCCAGCAGCCAAGGGACAGATAGTTTGAACACCGGGGAGCTGTTTTTT
length: 16; D: .; V: TRBV11-2; J: TRBJ2-1; size: .; CDR3: CASSLVQGTPYNEQFF; DNA: TGTGCCAGCAGCTTAGTTCAGGGAACCCCCTACAATGAGCAGTTCTTC
length: 12; D: .; V: TRBV29-1; J: TRBJ2-5; size: .; CDR3: CSVWPFQETQYF; DNA: TGCAGCGTGTGGCCGTTCCAAGAGACCCAGTACTTC
length: 14; D: TRBD1; V: TRBV4-3; J: TRBJ2-5; size: .; CDR3: CASSQNRGWETQYF; DNA: TGCGCCAGCAGCCAAAACAGGGGCTGGGAGACCCAGTACTTC
length: 15; D: TRBD2; V: TRBV12-3/TRBV12-4; J: TRBJ2-3; size: many; CDR3: CASSYRSGGQNTQYF; DNA: TGTGCCAGCAGCTATCGTAGCGGGGGGCAGAATACGCAGTATTTT
length: 14; D: .; V: TRBV2; J: TRBJ2-1; size: few; CDR3: CASSWTGPYNEQFF; DNA: TGTGCCAGCAGTTGGACCGGGCCGTACAATGAGCAGTTCTTC
length: 13; D: .; V: TRBV27; J: TRBJ1-1; size: many; CDR3: CASSSLVGGEAFF; DNA: TGTGCCAGCAGCTCGCTAGTGGGAGGTGAAGCTTTCTTT
length: 12; D: .; V: TRBV24-1; J: TRBJ1-2; size: .; CDR3: CAIGGGTYGYTF; DNA: TGTGCCATAGGTGGAGGGACCTATGGCTACACCTTC
length: 14; D: TRBD2; V: TRBV7-2; J: TRBJ2-7; size: few; CDR3: CASSFPSGVYEQYF; DNA: TGTGCCAGCAGCTTTCCTAGCGGGGTCTACGAGCAGTACTTC
length: 16; D: .; V: TRBV5-1; J: TRBJ1-1; size: .; CDR3: CASSLRGRVLLTEAFF; DNA: TGCGCCAGCAGCTTGCGGGGCAGGGTGCTGTTGACTGAAGCTTTCTTT
length: 15; D: TRBD2; V: TRBV5-1; J: TRBJ2-2; size: few; CDR3: CASSVGTINTGELFF; DNA: TGCGCCAGCAGTGTTGGGACTATAAACACCGGGGAGCTGTTTTTT